Sequencing of this T cell receptor beta chain was carried out in a study of cytomegalovirus exposure and HLA in healthy donors. Germline CDR1 reads GTSNPN; CDR2 reads SVGIG (reference sequence). This CDR3 has 14 residues. V trimming: 5 bases; J trimming: 7 bases; junction bases outside the gene matches: 9. A multiplex PCR was run with 60 Vbeta primers and 13 Jbeta primers. Authors' data handling: The authors later counted 70 million to 85 million unique TCR beta chains, approximately 12 million of them shared. Sequencing was performed with immunoSEQ multiplex PCR; in TCRdb, only in-frame clones are kept and a portion is missing. V, J and clone size were drawn from that table, and D and trimming were deduced from the DNA. This listing includes about 91,000 clones.

V is TRBV30 and J is TRBJ2-1; 9 bases agree with TRBD1. The TCR originated in a woman aged 25 to 39 in good health and CMV-seronegative. The material sequenced was PBMCs. CDR3 sequence reads: CAWVDRGLLNEQFF. As DNA, the CDR3 is TGTGCCTGGGTGGACAGGGGACTGTTGAATGAGCAGTTCTTC.